What follows are 26 T cell receptor beta chains derived from one specimen sequenced in a study of T cells in women clearing cervical HPV infection listed by TCRdb under 2018. The library was generated by the immunoSEQ multiplex PCR assay. The immuneACCESS repertoire file appears here via TCRdb, limited to in-frame rearrangements. These files lack a portion of the clones; in checked studies, under half of the deficit traces to unresolved V genes, and the cause of the others is not known. This specimen's table enumerates 35,000 to 45,000 clones. The ten top clones hold more than 1% of the sample. The sequenced material came from blood buffy coat. Receptors originate from a woman between 18 and 69 years old with a cervical HPV16 infection that either progressed to CIN3+ or cleared (not recorded which).

A remark on this clone: The read finishes 3 residues shy of the CDR3 end, and the germline J gene is used to complete it. The chain uses TRBV6-1 and TRBJ2-3; D gene uncertain. Germline values: CDR1 MNHNS, CDR2 SASEGT. CDR3 length equals 13 residues. V lost 2 bases and J lost 4, with 7 bases in between. The covered CDR3 bases are TGTGCCAGCAGTGAATTGGCAGCAGATACG. It specifies CASSELAADT. The complete CDR3 protein is CASSELAADTQYF.

To note about this clone: The CDR3 end lies 3 residues beyond the end of the read and is filled in from the germline J gene. This sequence joins TRBV29-1 and TRBJ2-1; 12 bases map to TRBD2. The V and J ends lost 8 bases and 0 bases, in that order; junction bases with no gene match: 5. Germline loops: CDR1 SQVTM, CDR2 ANQGSEA. This CDR3 spans 15 amino acids. The CDR3 here is CSLRTSGNSYNEQFF. The CDR3 bases that were read are TGCAGCCTACGGACTAGCGGGAACTCCTACAATGAG.

Concerning this clone itself: The CDR3 goes on 3 residues after the read ends, and that part is filled in from the germline J gene. V gene TRBV19 combines with J gene TRBJ1-2, with D tentatively TRBD1 (5 bases). CDR1 and CDR2 from the germline V gene are LNHDA and SQIVND (reference sequence). V dropped 2 bases and J dropped 7 bases, with 17 bases sitting between them. The CDR3 loop spans 15 amino acids. This chain's CDR3 is CASSISAGWVGGYTF. CDR3 DNA, as far as it was read: TGTGCCAGTAGTATATCGGCAGGGTGGGTCGGTGGC.

As to this clone: Read coverage stops 3 residues before the CDR3 terminus; the germline J gene supplies the remainder. The V and J genes are TRBV19 and TRBJ2-7; maybe TRBD1 (5 bases). This CDR3 has 15 residues. The V gene lost 4 bases and the J gene lost 5 bases, with 18 bases spanning the gap. The germline CDR1 and CDR2 sequences are LNHDA and SQIVND (reference sequence). The sequenced part of the CDR3 DNA is TGTGCCAGTAGTACCGGCCAGGGCACCCTCCACGAG. As protein: CASSTGQGTLHE. The full-length CDR3 reads as CASSTGQGTLHEQYF.

Comment on this clone: The read stops 3 residues short of the end of the CDR3; the missing end is completed from the germline J gene. The chain combines TRBV7-6 with TRBJ1-5; D possibly corresponds to TRBD1 (5 bases). CDR1 and CDR2 from the germline V gene are SGHVS and FNYEAQ. The CDR3 runs 15 residues. The V gene lost 1 base and the J gene lost 5 bases, with 12 bases spanning the gap. The chain's CDR3 is CASSLGKGLYQPQHF. CDR3 DNA, as far as it was read: TGTGCCAGCAGCTTAGGTAAGGGGCTCTATCAGCCC.

Concerning this clone: The read ends 3 residues shy of where the CDR3 ends; the end is completed using the germline J gene. V is TRBV11-2 and J is TRBJ2-5, with no clear D. The CDR3 sequence is 13 residues long. The V and J ends lost 0 bases and 5 bases respectively, with 7 bases between them. CDR1 and CDR2 from the germline V gene are SGHAT and FQNNGV. The CDR3 protein is CASSLDLGETQYF. The CDR3 bases that were read are TGTGCCAGCAGCTTAGATCTAGGCGAGACC.

Incomplete CDR3 DNA: TGTGCTAGTGGTTTGGTACTCTCAGATACG. As protein: CASGLVLSDT. The complete CDR3 protein is CASGLVLSDTQYF. This chain links TRBV12-5 with TRBJ2-3; no definite D call. Read coverage stops 3 residues before the CDR3 terminus; the germline J gene supplies the remainder. CDR1 is LGHNT and CDR2 is FRNRAP in the germline V gene. The germline V and J ends were trimmed by 0 bases and 4 bases, with 5 bases remaining between them. This CDR3 has 13 amino acids.

Points on this clone: The read finishes 3 residues shy of the CDR3 end, and the germline J gene is used to complete it. J is TRBJ2-3 and V is TRBV20-1; possibly TRBD1 for D (6 bases). Germline V gives CDR1 DFQATT, CDR2 SNEGSKA (reference sequence). The CDR3 contains 11 residues. The sequenced part of the CDR3 DNA is TGCAGTGCCCCAGAGGGGGAGACG. Its protein is CSAPEGET. The full-length CDR3 reads as CSAPEGETQYF.

To note about this clone: The CDR3 end is not reached by the read, which stops 3 residues before it; the germline J gene fills it in. This chain connects TRBV2 to TRBJ2-5; D perhaps matches TRBD1 (5 bases). This CDR3 comprises 15 residues. The germline CDR1 and CDR2 sequences are SNHLY and FYNNEI. The germline V and J ends were trimmed by 7 bases and 5 bases, with 20 bases remaining between them. The CDR3 loop is CASIGTGQVYETQYF. CDR3 bases read: TGTGCCAGCATTGGAACAGGTCAAGTTTACGAGACC.

Comment on this clone: Read coverage stops 3 residues before the CDR3 terminus; the germline J gene supplies the remainder. The V call is TRBV7-3, the J call TRBJ2-3, with D perhaps TRBD1 (6 bases). The CDR3 consists of 14 residues. Germline V lookup: CDR1 SGHTA, CDR2 FQGTGA. V was clipped by 6 bases and J by 2 bases, with 12 bases between them. This CDR3 is CASRDGQNTDTQYF. The covered CDR3 bases are TGTGCCAGCAGGGACGGACAGAACACAGATACG.

To note about this clone: Coverage ceases 3 residues before the CDR3 finishes, and the germline J gene fills in the end. The chain links TRBV5-1 to TRBJ2-7; 9 bases fit TRBD1. The V gene end was trimmed by 5 bases and the J gene end by 4 bases; junction bases not matched to a gene: 13. Germline V lookup: CDR1 SGHRS, CDR2 YFSETQ. This CDR3 has 16 amino acids. The covered CDR3 bases are TGCGCCAGCAGGGGACAGGGTCGGGGTCGGGGGTACGAG. This gives the protein CASRGQGRGRGYE. The entire CDR3 sequence reads CASRGQGRGRGYEQYF.

A remark on this clone: The DNA ends 3 residues before the CDR3 does, and the rest of the CDR3 is filled in from the germline J gene. The genes are TRBV19 and TRBJ2-1; D is unclear. Germline CDR1 is LNHDA and CDR2 is SQIVND (reference sequence). CDR3 size: 15 residues. Deletions cut 2 bases from V and 2 bases from J, with 10 bases between. The sequenced CDR3 bases are TGTGCCAGTAGTATAAGCTCGTTCCCCTACAATGAG. It translates to CASSISSFPYNE. The whole CDR3 region reads CASSISSFPYNEQFF. Together with reference TRBV19 and TRBJ2-1, the CDR3 gives the full variable domain: DGGITQSPKYLFRKEGQNVTLSCEQNLNHDAMYWYRQDPGQGLRLIYYSQIVNDFQKGDIAEGYSVSREKKESFPLTVTSAQKNPTAFYLCASSISSFPYNEQFFGPGTRLTVL.

A remark on this clone: The read terminates 3 residues before the CDR3 end, so the remaining end is supplied by the germline J gene. The chain combines TRBV9 with TRBJ1-5; D call uncertain. The CDR3 consists of 15 residues. The V and J ends lost 0 bases and 6 bases respectively, with 13 bases between them. CDR1 and CDR2 from the germline V gene are SGDLS and YYNGEE. CDR3 bases read: TGTGCCAGCAGCGTAGTCCGAAGGGCGAGTCAGCCC. This codes for CASSVVRRASQP. The full CDR3 reads CASSVVRRASQPQHF. The full variable domain, rest sourced from reference TRBV9 and TRBJ1-5, is DSGVTQTPKHLITATGQRVTLRCSPRSGDLSVYWYQQSLDQGLQFLIQYYNGEERAKGNILERFSAQQFPDLHSELNLSSLELGDSALYFCASSVVRRASQPQHFGDGTRLSIL.

Worth noting for this clone: The CDR3 extends 3 residues past the end of the read, so its final part is completed from the germline J gene. The chain recombines TRBV30 with TRBJ1-2; D is unresolved. The CDR3 totals 11 residues. Germline loops: CDR1 GTSNPN, CDR2 SVGIG (reference sequence). V was trimmed by 1 base and J by 6 bases, leaving 6 bases between them. The covered CDR3 bases are TGTGCCTGGAGTGCATCAGATGGC. Its protein is CAWSASDG. The whole CDR3 protein reads CAWSASDGYTF.

Of note for this clone: With the read ending 3 residues before the CDR3 end, the germline J gene is used to fill in that end. The genes are TRBV20-1 and TRBJ2-1, with D perhaps TRBD2 (6 bases). Per the germline V gene, CDR1 is DFQATT and CDR2 is SNEGSKA (reference sequence). Between the trimmed V and J ends, which lost 6 bases and 0 bases, there was a span of 12 bases. This CDR3 is built from 14 residues. This CDR3 is CSALRGSSYNEQFF. CDR3 DNA (partial): TGCAGTGCATTGCGGGGAAGCTCCTACAATGAG.

Regarding this clone: The CDR3 end is not reached by the read, which stops 3 residues before it; the germline J gene fills it in. The V gene is TRBV19, the J gene TRBJ2-7; D perhaps matches TRBD2 (5 bases). CDR1 is LNHDA and CDR2 is SQIVND in the germline V gene (reference sequence). CDR3 length equals 13 residues. V was trimmed by 5 bases and J by 3 bases, leaving 11 bases between them. The CDR3 loop is CASSLRAFYEQYF. CDR3 bases read: TGTGCCAGTAGTCTGCGGGCTTTCTACGAG.

In regard to this clone: Read data end 3 residues before the CDR3 end; the end is taken from the germline J gene. J is TRBJ2-1 and V is TRBV18; 8 positions agree with TRBD1. CDR1 is KGHSH and CDR2 is LQKENI in the germline V gene. The ends lost 6 bases at V and 8 bases at J; junction bases unmatched: 12. The CDR3 consists of 15 residues. This chain's CDR3 is CASSEDRVFPDEQFF. CDR3 DNA (partial): TGTGCCAGCTCGGAGGACAGGGTATTCCCAGATGAG. Based on the CDR3 plus reference TRBV18 and TRBJ2-1, the full variable domain is NAGVMQNPRHLVRRRGQEARLRCSPMKGHSHVYWYRQLPEEGLKFMVYLQKENIIDESGMPKERFSAEFPKEGPSILRIQQVVRGDSAAYFCASSEDRVFPDEQFFGPGTRLTVL.

Points on this clone: From the germline J gene comes the end of the CDR3, since the read stops 3 residues before it. The chain is built from TRBV7-9 and TRBJ1-6; 9 nucleotides align to TRBD1. V lost 2 bases and J lost 9; bases outside the gene matches: 5. From germline, CDR1 is SEHNR and CDR2 FQNEAQ (reference sequence). CDR3 length: 15 residues. The CDR3 loop reads CASSLSGTGFSPLHF. The DNA read from the CDR3 is TGTGCCAGCAGCTTATCCGGGACAGGGTTTTCACCC.

Concerning this clone: The CDR3 extends 3 residues past the end of the read, so its final part is completed from the germline J gene. V gene TRBV6-2 or TRBV6-3 combines with J gene TRBJ2-1, with TRBD1 matching 7 bases. The CDR3 is 13 amino acids. The V and J ends lost 5 bases and 3 bases, in that order; junction bases with no gene match: 1. Germline CDR1 is MNHEY and CDR2 is SVGEGT. The CDR3 sequence: CASSRDSYNEQFF. The part of the CDR3 DNA that was read is TGTGCCAGCAGTCGGGACAGCTACAATGAG.

With respect to this clone: The read gets to within 3 residues of the CDR3 end, and the germline J gene fills in the rest. V usage is TRBV6-2 or TRBV6-3 and J usage is TRBJ2-7, with 9 bases lining up with TRBD2. Trimming removed 8 bases from V and 4 bases from J; junction bases left unmatched: 6. CDR1 MNHEY and CDR2 SVGEGT come from the germline V gene. CDR3 length: 13 amino acids. CDR3 DNA (partial): TGTGCCAGCCCCCCGGGACTAGCATACGAG. It codes for CASPPGLAYE. The CDR3 in its entirety is CASPPGLAYEQYF.

Regarding this clone: The observed sequence ends 3 residues before the CDR3 terminus, with the missing tail filled in from the germline J gene. The chain couples TRBV4-1 to TRBJ2-7; 13 bases fit TRBD2. Trimming took 0 bases from V and 3 from J; bases not matched to a gene: 5. CDR3 size: 17 residues. Germline loops: CDR1 MGHRA, CDR2 YSYEKL. CDR3 DNA, as far as it was read: TGCGCCAGCAGCCAAGAGCCGGGGACTAGCGGGGTCTACGAG. Amino acid sequence: CASSQEPGTSGVYE. The complete CDR3 sequence is CASSQEPGTSGVYEQYF.

As for this clone: The read stops 3 residues short of the end of the CDR3; the missing end is completed from the germline J gene. The chain combines TRBV20-1 with TRBJ1-5; no reliable D call. Germline V gene lookup returns CDR1 DFQATT and CDR2 SNEGSKA (reference sequence). The CDR3 extends over 12 amino acids. The V end lost 4 bases, the J end lost 5 bases, and 9 bases lay between the germline ends. CDR3 sequence reads: CSAKALDQPQHF. The CDR3 bases that were read are TGCAGTGCTAAGGCACTAGATCAGCCC.

On this clone itself: The read ends 3 residues early relative to the CDR3; the germline J gene fills the gap. The chain combines TRBV18 with TRBJ2-1, with 9 bases matching TRBD1. With 3 bases clipped from V and 4 bases from J, the junction kept 7 bases outside the gene matches. Germline CDR1 KGHSH, CDR2 LQKENI. CDR3 length: 16 residues. CDR3 protein: CASSPGTGSGYNEQFF. The CDR3 bases that were read are TGTGCCAGCTCACCCGGGACAGGGTCTGGTTACAATGAG.

Concerning this clone: The CDR3 end lies 3 residues beyond the end of the read and is filled in from the germline J gene. This sequence joins TRBV20-1 and TRBJ2-5, with D possibly being TRBD1 (5 bases). The CDR3 is made up of 12 amino acids. V lost 5 bases to trimming and J lost 7 bases, with 14 bases between them. Germline lookup yields CDR1 DFQATT and CDR2 SNEGSKA (reference sequence). CDR3 amino acids: CSASGWVGTQYF. CDR3 DNA, as far as it was read: TGCAGTGCTTCAGGGTGGGTCGGGACC.

Notes on this clone: The CDR3 extends 3 residues past the end of the read, so its final part is completed from the germline J gene. The chain couples TRBV30 to TRBJ2-6, with D hard to call. The V end lost 5 bases, the J end lost 0 bases, and 5 bases lay between the germline ends. Per the germline V gene, CDR1 is GTSNPN and CDR2 is SVGIG (reference sequence). The CDR3 has 13 residues. The CDR3 region is CAWYYSGANVLTF. CDR3 DNA (partial): TGTGCCTGGTACTACTCTGGGGCCAACGTC.

As concerns this clone: The read comes to an end 3 residues before the CDR3 does, leaving the germline J gene to fill in the end. The chain uses TRBV29-1 and TRBJ2-7; 7 nucleotides align to TRBD1. V lost 1 base to trimming and J lost 3 bases; unmatched junction nucleotides: 6. CDR1 is SQVTM, CDR2 ANQGSEA, per germline. The CDR3 contains 14 residues. CDR3 loop: CSVEAQGLDYEQYF. The sequenced CDR3 bases are TGCAGCGTTGAAGCACAGGGGCTAGACTACGAG.